The next 23 T cell receptor beta chains were all read from a single sample in a study of T cells in Graves' hyperthyroidism and ophthalmopathy. TCR beta CDR3 regions were amplified from RNA transcripts. A set of HTBI primers served as the primers for a first-round RT-PCR of the TCR CDR3. TCRdb reprocessed the multiplex PCR reads with MiXCR, giving one entry per CDR3 protein. Of more than 350,000 distinct CDR3 sequences listed, about 17% are singletons. Material: blood. The source of these receptors is a woman aged 30 to 39 with Graves' hyperthyroidism that later progressed to Graves' ophthalmopathy.

This clonotype appeared many times. The chain couples TRBV7-9 to TRBJ2-5; no firm D call. This CDR3 spans 13 amino acids. Per the germline V gene, CDR1 is SEHNR and CDR2 is FQNEAQ (reference sequence). The V gene lost 5 bases and the J gene lost 3 bases, with 10 bases spanning the gap. The CDR3 nucleotides are TGTGCCAGCAGCGCAAGTAGGGAAGAGACCCAGTACTTC. This gives the protein CASSASREETQYF.

This clonotype has more than one count but fewer than ten. This chain connects TRBV5-5 to TRBJ1-3, with 12 bases that match TRBD1. The CDR3 is made up of 17 amino acids. V was pared by 4 bases and J by 2 bases, with 7 bases of the junction left unmatched. Germline CDR1 is SGHKS and CDR2 is YYEKEE (reference sequence). CDR3 amino acids: CASSHAGQGATGNTIYF. The CDR3 region has the DNA TGTGCCAGCAGCCACGCGGGACAGGGGGCGACTGGAAACACCATATATTTT.

The chain recombines TRBV19 with TRBJ2-7; D is possibly TRBD1 (5 bases). The V gene's germline CDR1 is LNHDA and CDR2 SQIVND (reference sequence). The CDR3 loop spans 17 amino acids. V lost 5 bases and J 2 bases, leaving 22 bases between the germline ends. The CDR3 nucleotides read TGTGCCAGTAGTCCCCGTGGGATGGCGGTGGGGCCCTACGAGCAGTACTTC. Amino acid sequence: CASSPRGMAVGPYEQYF.

At least ten counts were recorded for this clonotype. The V call is TRBV6-1, the J call TRBJ2-7, with D perhaps TRBD1 (7 bases). The germline V and J ends were trimmed by 7 bases and 2 bases, with 15 bases remaining between them. Germline V gene data show CDR1 as MNHNS and CDR2 as SASEGT. This CDR3 contains 14 residues. Here the CDR3 DNA reads TGTGCCAGCAACGACAGGGAGGCGCCCTACGAGCAGTACTTC. Translated: CASNDREAPYEQYF.

This clonotype came up many times. This chain links TRBV6-1 with TRBJ1-4, with D tentatively TRBD1 (6 bases). V dropped 8 bases and J dropped 2 bases, with 18 bases sitting between them. The CDR3 is 16 residues long. The germline V gene encodes CDR1 MNHNS and CDR2 SASEGT. CDR3 loop: CASGGGQTFTNEKLFF. As DNA, the CDR3 is TGTGCCAGCGGAGGGGGTCAAACCTTTACTAATGAAAAACTGTTTTTT.

This clonotype showed up just once. The rearrangement joins TRBV19 to TRBJ1-1, with D possibly being TRBD1 (6 bases). The ends were cut back, 5 bases at V and 1 base at J, with 14 bases in the middle. The germline gives CDR1 LNHDA, CDR2 SQIVND (reference sequence). The CDR3 consists of 15 residues. The CDR3 DNA follows: TGTGCCAGTAGTCAACAGGGATTCGGGAACACTGAAGCTTTCTTT. This gives the protein CASSQQGFGNTEAFF.

The V gene is TRBV7-6, the J gene TRBJ2-1; 9 bases match TRBD1. The trim removed 1 base at V and 9 bases at J, leaving 16 bases unmatched. Germline V gene data show CDR1 as SGHVS and CDR2 as FNYEAQ. CDR3 length equals 18 residues. The CDR3 protein is CASSLEGTGTGILGEQFF. The CDR3 DNA follows: TGTGCCAGCAGCTTAGAGGGGACCGGGACAGGGATTCTGGGTGAGCAGTTCTTC.

The V call is TRBV7-3, the J call TRBJ1-2, with unresolved D. The CDR3 is made up of 14 amino acids. Germline V gene data show CDR1 as SGHTA and CDR2 as FQGTGA. V gave up 5 bases and J gave up 4 bases, with 14 bases separating them. The CDR3 DNA reads as TGTGCCAGCAGCCCCGGGTCCTCCCCCTATGGCTACACCTTC. Its protein product is CASSPGSSPYGYTF.

This clonotype was seen repeatedly, ten times or more. The J gene is TRBJ1-2, the V gene TRBV29-1, with a weak D call TRBD1 (6 bases). Germline V gene lookup returns CDR1 SQVTM and CDR2 ANQGSEA. CDR3 size: 13 residues. V lost 4 bases, J lost 6 bases, and 15 bases lay in between. In nucleotides, the CDR3 is TGCAGCGTTGTCTCGGGGGCGCCGAATGGCTACACCTTC. The encoded protein is CSVVSGAPNGYTF.

This rearrangement joins TRBV4-1 to TRBJ2-7; 7 nucleotides align to TRBD1. V shed 0 bases, J shed 2 bases, and the junction held 10 bases outside the gene matches. Per the germline V gene, CDR1 is MGHRA and CDR2 is YSYEKL. The CDR3 loop spans 17 amino acids. The CDR3 loop reads CASSQDPPTGTPYEQYF. The CDR3 DNA reads as TGCGCCAGCAGCCAAGATCCCCCGACAGGGACGCCCTACGAGCAGTACTTC.

This clonotype has a count of ten or more. This chain connects TRBV28 to TRBJ1-4; D is uncertain. Germline V gene sequence: CDR1 MDHEN, CDR2 SYDVKM. The V gene lost 4 bases and the J gene lost 7 bases, with 25 bases spanning the gap. The CDR3 sequence is 18 residues long. In DNA form, the CDR3 reads TGTGCCAGCAGTTCCCTCCCGACGGGTTCGTCGTTAGGTGAAAAACTGTTTTTT. This sequence encodes CASSSLPTGSSLGEKLFF.

For this clonotype: It may be a read error: a sequence one base away is much more abundant. The chain recombines TRBV19 with TRBJ1-6, with a tentative D call TRBD1 (5 bases). The CDR3 has 15 amino acids. The germline V and J ends were trimmed by 5 bases and 8 bases, with 16 bases remaining between them. CDR1 and CDR2 from the germline V gene are LNHDA and SQIVND (reference sequence). CDR3 region: CASSAVGAADSPLHF. The CDR3 DNA sequence: TGTGCCAGTAGTGCAGTTGGGGCTGCAGATTCACCCCTCCACTTT.

This clonotype was recorded many times. The chain links TRBV11-1 to TRBJ2-5, with D perhaps assigned TRBD1 or TRBD2 (6 bases each). CDR1 is SGHAT and CDR2 is FQDESV in the germline V gene (reference sequence). The CDR3 totals 13 residues. The V and J ends lost 5 bases and 5 bases respectively, with 12 bases between them. The CDR3 reads CASSVRRGETQYF. The CDR3 DNA is TGTGCCAGCAGCGTAAGGAGGGGGGAGACCCAGTACTTC.

The chain employs TRBV7-9 and TRBJ1-1, with a tentative D call TRBD1 (5 bases). The germline V gene encodes CDR1 SEHNR and CDR2 FQNEAQ (reference sequence). V lost 1 base, J lost 0 bases, and 9 bases lay in between. CDR3 length equals 15 residues. CDR3 DNA sequence: TGTGCCAGCAGCTTAGACCGGGGGGTGAACACTGAAGCTTTCTTT. It yields the protein CASSLDRGVNTEAFF.

This clonotype was counted between two and nine times. This chain uses TRBV6-1 with TRBJ1-1; D might be TRBD1 (5 bases). CDR1 is MNHNS and CDR2 is SASEGT in the germline V gene. V shed 6 bases and J shed 0 bases, with 23 bases lying between them. The CDR3 contains 18 residues. The CDR3 loop is CASRKDSLITSMNTEAFF. The CDR3 nucleotides are TGTGCCAGCAGAAAAGACAGCCTAATAACCTCTATGAACACTGAAGCTTTCTTT.

This clonotype was seen a few times. The rearrangement uses TRBV6-1 and TRBJ2-2; D may correspond to TRBD1 or TRBD2 (5 bases each). Between the trimmed V and J ends, which lost 2 bases and 7 bases, there was a span of 14 bases. Germline values: CDR1 MNHNS, CDR2 SASEGT. This CDR3 comprises 15 residues. CDR3 sequence reads: CASSEQRGWGGELFF. CDR3 DNA: TGTGCCAGCAGTGAACAGAGGGGTTGGGGCGGGGAGCTGTTTTTT.

This clonotype was seen at least ten times. The CDR3 reads CATSNHGDYGYTF. Written as DNA, the CDR3 is TGTGCCACCAGTAACCACGGAGACTATGGCTACACCTTC. The chain has TRBV15 and TRBJ1-2; D uncertain. There are 13 residues in the CDR3. V was pared by 6 bases and J by 3 bases, with 11 bases between. Germline-derived CDR1 and CDR2 are LNHNV and YYDKDF (reference sequence).

This chain uses TRBV5-1 with TRBJ1-1; D remains ambiguous. CDR1 is SGHRS and CDR2 is YFSETQ in the germline V gene. The CDR3 is 14 residues long. The ends were cut back, 2 bases at V and 0 bases at J, with 8 bases in the middle. CDR3 sequence (DNA): TGCGCCAGCAGCTTCCGGGGAATGAACACTGAAGCTTTCTTT. Its protein product is CASSFRGMNTEAFF.

The genes are TRBV28 and TRBJ2-2; 7 nucleotides align to TRBD1. This CDR3 spans 14 amino acids. The J segment lost 4 bases and the V segment lost 7 bases, leaving 6 bases of the junction unmatched. CDR1 is MDHEN and CDR2 is SYDVKM in the germline V gene. Here the CDR3 reads CASTKGAVTGELFF. The CDR3 bases are TGTGCCAGCACAAAGGGGGCGGTCACCGGGGAGCTGTTTTTT.

The V and J genes are TRBV6-1 and TRBJ2-4, with TRBD1 matching 7 bases. This CDR3 comprises 13 residues. After removal of 6 bases from V and 9 bases from J, the junction contained 8 bases not matched to a gene. Germline V gene sequence: CDR1 MNHNS, CDR2 SASEGT. The CDR3 region is CASSPDRVGIQYF. The CDR3, as DNA: TGTGCCAGCAGCCCCGACAGGGTGGGCATTCAGTACTTC.

This clonotype was seen many times. J is TRBJ2-1 and V is TRBV18; D is unclear. The germline V gene encodes CDR1 KGHSH and CDR2 LQKENI. The germline V and J ends were trimmed by 3 bases and 4 bases, with 10 bases remaining between them. This CDR3 is 14 amino acids long. The CDR3 reads CASSPEQLYNEQFF. CDR3 bases: TGTGCCAGCTCACCCGAACAGCTATACAATGAGCAGTTCTTC.

This clonotype was recorded at least ten times. The chain employs TRBV11-2 and TRBJ2-3, with 11 positions matching TRBD2. After removal of 2 bases from V and 5 bases from J, the junction contained 0 bases not matched to a gene. Per germline, CDR1 SGHAT and CDR2 FQNNGV. This CDR3 has 14 residues. The CDR3 loop reads CASSLLAGGDTQYF. CDR3 DNA sequence: TGTGCCAGCAGCTTACTAGCGGGGGGAGATACGCAGTATTTT.

This clonotype appeared many times. The chain joins TRBV2 to TRBJ2-7, with 15 bases that match TRBD2. Trimming removed 5 bases from V and 0 bases from J; junction bases left unmatched: 5. The CDR3 contains 17 residues. Germline V gene lookup returns CDR1 SNHLY and CDR2 FYNNEI. CDR3: CASSPGTSGGPSYEQYF. The CDR3 DNA sequence: TGTGCCAGCAGTCCCGGGACTAGCGGGGGGCCCTCCTACGAGCAGTACTTC.